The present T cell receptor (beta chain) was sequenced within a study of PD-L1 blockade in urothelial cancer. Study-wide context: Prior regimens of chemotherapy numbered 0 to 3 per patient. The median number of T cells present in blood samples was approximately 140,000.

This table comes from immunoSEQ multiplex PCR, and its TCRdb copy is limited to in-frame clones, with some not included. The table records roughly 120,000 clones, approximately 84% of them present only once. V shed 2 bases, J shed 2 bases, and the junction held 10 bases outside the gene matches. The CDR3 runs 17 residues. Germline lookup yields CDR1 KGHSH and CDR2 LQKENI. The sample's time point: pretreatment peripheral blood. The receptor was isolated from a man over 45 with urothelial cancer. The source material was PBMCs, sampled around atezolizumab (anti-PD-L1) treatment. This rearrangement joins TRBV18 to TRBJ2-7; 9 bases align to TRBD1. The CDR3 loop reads CASSPKTHGQGTYEQYF. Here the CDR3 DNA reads TGTGCCAGCTCACCAAAAACCCACGGACAGGGGACCTACGAGCAGTACTTC.